This TCR beta chain was retrieved from a study of blood T cells in healthy people across ages. At the level of the study: The template switching approach captured approximately one barcoded beta molecule for every two T cells.

The germline CDR1 and CDR2 sequences are LGHDT and YNNKEL (reference sequence). The CDR3 covers 19 residues. Study findings and constraints: Long-lived and aged donors differed, with more naive CD4+ cells and higher diversity in the long-lived.

Together with a sample-barcoded 5' primer, a J-beta primer mix was included in a second PCR lasting about 7 to 12 cycles. A single record per CDR3 protein comes from TCRdb applying MiXCR to the 5' RACE reads. The table includes 1.4 million or so distinct CDR3 sequences, approximately 42% detected once. In the case of this clonotype: Its antigen is still unknown.

The chain joins TRBV3-1 to TRBJ2-1; 11 bases line up with TRBD2. With the DNA end fitting TRBJ2-7 better, the J assignment may be wrong. Material for sequencing was blood. The TCR was taken from a woman aged 18-35 years in good health. This CDR3 reads CASSQDWIAGGRRYNEQYF. The CDR3 DNA is TGTGCCAGCAGCCAAGATTGGATAGCGGGGGGGCGGCGCTACAATGAGCAGTACTTC.